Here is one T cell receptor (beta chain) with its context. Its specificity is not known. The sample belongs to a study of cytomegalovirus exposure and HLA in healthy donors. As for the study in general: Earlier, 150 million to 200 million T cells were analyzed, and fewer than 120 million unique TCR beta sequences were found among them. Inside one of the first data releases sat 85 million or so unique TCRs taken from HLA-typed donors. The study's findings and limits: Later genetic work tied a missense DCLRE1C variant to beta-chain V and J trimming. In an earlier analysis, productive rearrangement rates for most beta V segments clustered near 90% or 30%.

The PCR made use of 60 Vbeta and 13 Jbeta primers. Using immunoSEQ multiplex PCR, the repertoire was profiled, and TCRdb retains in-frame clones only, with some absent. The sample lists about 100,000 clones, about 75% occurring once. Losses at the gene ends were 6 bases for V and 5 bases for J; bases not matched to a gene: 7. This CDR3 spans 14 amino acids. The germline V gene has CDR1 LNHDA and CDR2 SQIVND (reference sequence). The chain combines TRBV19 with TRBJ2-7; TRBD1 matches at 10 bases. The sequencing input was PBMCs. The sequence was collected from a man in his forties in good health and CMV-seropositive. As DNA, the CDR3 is TGTGCCAGTAGACCCCGGGACAGGGGAGACGAGCAGTACTTC. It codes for CASRPRDRGDEQYF.